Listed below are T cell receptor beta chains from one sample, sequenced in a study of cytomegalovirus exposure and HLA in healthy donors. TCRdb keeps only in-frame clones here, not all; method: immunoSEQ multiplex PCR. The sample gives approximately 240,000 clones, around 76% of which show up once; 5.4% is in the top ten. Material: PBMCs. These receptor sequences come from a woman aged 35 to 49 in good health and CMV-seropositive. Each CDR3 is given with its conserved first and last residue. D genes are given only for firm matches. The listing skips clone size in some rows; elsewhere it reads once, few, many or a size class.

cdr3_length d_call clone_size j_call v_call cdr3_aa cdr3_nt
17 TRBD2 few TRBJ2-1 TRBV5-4 CASSLHRTSGVGNEQFF TGTGCCAGCAGCCTACATCGGACTAGCGGGGTGGGCAATGAGCAGTTCTTC
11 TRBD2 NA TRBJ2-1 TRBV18 CASSSSTSRFF TGTGCCAGCTCATCTTCGACTAGCCGGTTCTTC
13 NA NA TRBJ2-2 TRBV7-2 CASSRSGFRELFF TGTGCCAGCAGCCGTAGCGGATTCAGGGAGCTGTTTTTT
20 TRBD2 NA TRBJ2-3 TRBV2 CASSIRTSGGQGLSTDTQYF TGTGCCAGCTCCATTCGGACTAGCGGGGGCCAGGGGCTTTCCACAGATACGCAGTATTTT
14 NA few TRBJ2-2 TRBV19 CASSSLSGTGELFF TGTGCCAGTAGTTCACTCTCAGGAACCGGGGAGCTGTTTTTT
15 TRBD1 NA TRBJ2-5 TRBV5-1 CASSAAGQGAETQYF TGCGCCAGCAGTGCGGCGGGACAGGGGGCCGAGACCCAGTACTTC
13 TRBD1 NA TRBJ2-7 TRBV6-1 CASRQGTTYEQYF TGTGCCAGCCGACAGGGGACGACCTACGAGCAGTACTTC
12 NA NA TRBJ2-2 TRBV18 CASSPPRGELFF TGTGCCAGCTCACCCCCCCGGGGGGAGCTGTTTTTT
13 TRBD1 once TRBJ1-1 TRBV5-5 CASSLQGGTEAFF TGTGCCAGCAGCTTACAGGGGGGGACTGAAGCTTTCTTT
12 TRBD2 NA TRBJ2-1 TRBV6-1 CASNLSGGEQFF TGTGCCAGCAACTTAAGCGGGGGGGAGCAGTTCTTC
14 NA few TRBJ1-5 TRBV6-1 CASVPPREDQPQHF TGTGCCAGCGTGCCCCCCCGAGAGGATCAGCCCCAGCATTTT
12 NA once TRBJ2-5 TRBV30 CAWSPGRETQYF TGTGCCTGGAGTCCGGGTAGGGAGACCCAGTACTTC
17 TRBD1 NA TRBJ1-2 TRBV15 CATSTVPRRGLDYGYTF TGTGCCACCAGCACCGTCCCCAGGAGGGGGCTGGACTATGGCTACACCTTC
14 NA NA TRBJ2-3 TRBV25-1 CASSQEGDKDTQYF TGTGCCAGCAGTCAGGAAGGGGATAAGGATACGCAGTATTTT
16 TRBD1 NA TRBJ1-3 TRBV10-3 CAISESATGGGNTIYF TGTGCCATCAGTGAGTCGGCGACAGGGGGAGGAAACACCATATATTTT
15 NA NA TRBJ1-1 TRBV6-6 CASSLLPGGDTEAFF TGTGCCAGCAGTTTATTGCCCGGGGGTGACACTGAAGCTTTCTTT
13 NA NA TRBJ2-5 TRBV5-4 CASSSTRGETQYF TGTGCCAGCAGCTCCACCCGGGGAGAGACCCAGTACTTC
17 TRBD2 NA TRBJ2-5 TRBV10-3 CAISEDSGRAGGMTQYF TGTGCCATCAGTGAGGACAGCGGGAGGGCCGGGGGGATGACCCAGTACTTC
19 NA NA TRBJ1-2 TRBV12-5 CASGPITQGAGGFGNGYTF TGTGCTAGTGGTCCTATAACACAGGGAGCCGGCGGTTTCGGAAATGGCTACACCTTC
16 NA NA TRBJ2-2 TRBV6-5 CASSYNSGTYTGELFF TGTGCCAGCAGTTATAACTCGGGGACTTACACCGGGGAGCTGTTTTTT
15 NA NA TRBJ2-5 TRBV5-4 CASSSTDAGRETQYF TGTGCCAGCAGCTCTACTGACGCAGGGAGGGAGACCCAGTACTTC
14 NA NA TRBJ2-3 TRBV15 CATSRDRVADTQYF TGTGCCACCAGCAGAGACAGGGTTGCAGATACGCAGTATTTT
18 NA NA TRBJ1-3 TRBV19 CASSIRPSGASSGNTIYF TGTGCCAGTAGTATAAGGCCCTCAGGGGCTAGCTCTGGAAACACCATATATTTT
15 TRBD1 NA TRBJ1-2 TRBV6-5 CASSSGSTGPPWYTF TGTGCCAGCAGTTCAGGATCGACAGGGCCCCCATGGTACACCTTC
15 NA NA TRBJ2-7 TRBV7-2 CASSSNSRGSNEQYF TGTGCCAGCAGCAGCAACTCCCGGGGTTCGAACGAGCAGTACTTC
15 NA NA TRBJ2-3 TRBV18 CASSPPMIASDTQYF TGTGCCAGCTCACCACCGATGATAGCCTCAGATACGCAGTATTTT
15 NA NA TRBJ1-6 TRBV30 CAWRPSGRGGSPLHF TGTGCCTGGAGGCCCTCCGGAAGGGGGGGATCACCCCTCCACTTT
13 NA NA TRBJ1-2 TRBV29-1 CSVTGLANYGYTF TGCAGCGTTACAGGGCTTGCTAACTATGGCTACACCTTC
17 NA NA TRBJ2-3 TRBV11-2 CASSLVPIGGGTDTQYF TGTGCCAGCAGCTTAGTTCCTATAGGGGGTGGCACAGATACGCAGTATTTT
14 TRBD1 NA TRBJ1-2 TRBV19 CASSISGTGYGYTF TGTGCCAGTAGTATTTCGGGGACAGGGTATGGCTACACCTTC
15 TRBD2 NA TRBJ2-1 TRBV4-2 CASSQGAGGGREQFF TGTGCCAGCAGCCAAGGAGCGGGGGGGGGCAGGGAGCAGTTCTTC
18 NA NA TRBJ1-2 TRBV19 CASSGLDSQTEAHYGYTF TGTGCCAGTAGCGGATTGGACAGCCAGACAGAAGCTCACTATGGCTACACCTTC
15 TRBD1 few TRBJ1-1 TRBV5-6 CASSTPGQGAPEAFF TGTGCCAGCAGCACACCGGGACAGGGGGCCCCTGAAGCTTTCTTT
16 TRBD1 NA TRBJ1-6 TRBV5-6 CASSSGSGGRGSPLHF TGTGCCAGCAGCTCCGGGTCAGGGGGAAGGGGGTCACCCCTCCACTTT
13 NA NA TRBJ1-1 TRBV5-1 CASSYRGDTEAFF TGCGCCAGCAGCTACCGGGGGGACACTGAAGCTTTCTTT
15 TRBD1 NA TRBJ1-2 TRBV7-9 CASSLTVDRDYGYTF TGTGCCAGCAGCTTGACGGTCGACAGGGACTATGGCTACACCTTC
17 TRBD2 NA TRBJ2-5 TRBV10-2 CASRLVGTSGVVETQYF TGCGCCAGCCGTCTCGTGGGGACTAGCGGGGTAGTCGAGACCCAGTACTTC
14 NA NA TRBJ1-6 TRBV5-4 CASSLPGDNSPLHF TGTGCCAGCAGCTTGCCAGGGGACAATTCACCCCTCCACTTT
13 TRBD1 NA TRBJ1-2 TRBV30 CAWTRQGDYGYTF TGTGCCTGGACTCGACAGGGGGACTATGGCTACACCTTC
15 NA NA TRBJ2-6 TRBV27 CASSPDRLGANVLTF TGTGCCAGCAGTCCGGACAGATTAGGGGCCAACGTCCTGACTTTC
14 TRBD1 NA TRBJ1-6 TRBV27 CASSLTGGYSPLHF TGTGCCAGCAGCCTGACAGGGGGCTATTCACCCCTCCACTTT
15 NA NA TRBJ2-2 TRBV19 CASSISGGGTGELFF TGTGCCAGTAGTATCTCCGGGGGTGGCACCGGGGAGCTGTTTTTT
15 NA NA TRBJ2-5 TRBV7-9 CASSLGQGKGETQYF TGTGCCAGCAGCTTAGGGCAGGGGAAAGGGGAGACCCAGTACTTC
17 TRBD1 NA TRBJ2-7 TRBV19 CASSPGTGRSVAYEQYF TGTGCCAGTAGTCCAGGGACAGGGAGGTCCGTTGCCTACGAGCAGTACTTC
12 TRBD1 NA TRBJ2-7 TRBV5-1 CASSPTGPEQYF TGCGCCAGCAGCCCGACAGGGCCCGAGCAGTACTTC
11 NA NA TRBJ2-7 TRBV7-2 CASSAAYEQYF TGTGCCAGCAGCGCAGCCTACGAGCAGTACTTC
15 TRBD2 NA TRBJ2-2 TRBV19 CASKPGLAGTGELFF TGTGCCAGTAAACCAGGACTAGCGGGGACCGGGGAGCTGTTTTTT
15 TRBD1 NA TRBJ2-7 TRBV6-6 CASSYSTGGVDEQYF TGTGCCAGCAGTTACTCGACAGGGGGGGTGGACGAGCAGTACTTC
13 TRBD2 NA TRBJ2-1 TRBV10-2 CASSASGINEQFF TGCGCCAGCAGTGCAAGCGGGATAAATGAGCAGTTCTTC
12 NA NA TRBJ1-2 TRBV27 CASSSQGFGYTF TGTGCCAGCAGTTCTCAGGGTTTTGGCTACACCTTC
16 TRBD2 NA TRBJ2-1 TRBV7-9 CASSPPWPPGGNEQFF TGTGCCAGCAGCCCCCCCTGGCCTCCGGGGGGCAATGAGCAGTTCTTC
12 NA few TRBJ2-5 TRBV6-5 CATHRVGETQYF TGTGCCACCCACAGGGTCGGGGAGACCCAGTACTTC
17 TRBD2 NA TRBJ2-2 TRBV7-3 CASSLGIAGVDTGELFF TGTGCCAGCAGCTTAGGCATAGCGGGAGTGGACACCGGGGAGCTGTTTTTT
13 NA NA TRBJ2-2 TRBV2 CATRRGGTGELFF TGTGCCACCCGGAGAGGGGGCACCGGGGAGCTGTTTTTT
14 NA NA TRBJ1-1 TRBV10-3 CAISEQDRGTEAFF TGTGCCATCAGTGAACAAGATAGGGGCACTGAAGCTTTCTTT
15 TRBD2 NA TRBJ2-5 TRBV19 CASSWAGGSQETQYF TGTGCCAGTAGTTGGGCGGGAGGGTCCCAAGAGACCCAGTACTTC
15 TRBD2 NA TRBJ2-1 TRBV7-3 CASSLTELAANEQFF TGTGCCAGCAGCTTAACCGAACTAGCGGCCAATGAGCAGTTCTTC
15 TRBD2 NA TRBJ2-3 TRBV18 CASSRSSGGTDTQYF TGTGCCAGCTCACGCTCTAGCGGGGGCACAGATACGCAGTATTTT
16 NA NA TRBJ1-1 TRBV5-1 CASSAGRGAGNTEAFF TGCGCCAGCAGCGCGGGGCGGGGCGCGGGGAACACTGAAGCTTTCTTT